The clone carrying this T cell receptor (beta chain) is large by share. Its antigen is still unknown. V lost 6 bases, J lost 3 bases, and 3 bases stayed unmatched. Germline CDR1 KGHSH, CDR2 LQKENI. The CDR3 is 14 residues long. This sample is part of a study of T cell repertoires in aging, cancer and after chemotherapy. Across the whole study: The full dataset contained roughly 9 million TCR reads. Study findings and constraints: Age-matched healthy donors had significantly more diverse, less clonal blood TCR repertoires than untreated cancer patients. Loss of evenness, beyond lost richness, contributed to age-related TCR diversity decline in cancer patients.

Peripheral blood genomic DNA, not sorted cells or RNA, was the template. A mixed TRB-A/B primer pool amplified rearranged TRB by multiplex touch-down PCR. MiXCR, run by TCRdb on the multiplex PCR reads, gives a single entry per CDR3 protein. The sample consists of roughly 1,500 distinct CDR3 sequences, approximately 23% of them appearing once. The chain joins TRBV18 to TRBJ2-1; 9 nucleotides match TRBD2. This sequence originates from a human donor with a solid tumor. Sequencing was carried out using blood. The DNA of the CDR3 is TGTGCCAGCTCGACTAGCGGTTACTACAATGAGCAGTTCTTC. Its protein is CASSTSGYYNEQFF.